This is a list of T cell receptor beta chains from one sample in a study of blood T cell repertoires in COVID-19. Only in-frame clones appear in the TCRdb table, and some are missing; sequencing was by immunoSEQ multiplex PCR. Of about 110,000 clones listed, approximately 81% are singletons. The sequenced sample was peripheral blood. These receptors were collected from a human donor in a cohort sampled during active COVID-19. The CDR3 runs from the conserved cysteine through the conserved F or W. The D gene is left open where the match is weak. Part of the rows lack a size; the others show once, few, many or a class for expanded clones.

V	J	D	size	CDR3	DNA
TRBV5-1	TRBJ2-1	TRBD2	once	CASSLTSGVEQFF	TGCGCCAGCAGTTTGACTAGCGGGGTTGAGCAGTTCTTC
TRBV5-4	TRBJ1-6	NA	once	CASSLDRANSPLHF	TGTGCCAGCAGCTTGGACAGGGCTAATTCACCCCTCCACTTT
TRBV3-1/TRBV3-2	TRBJ2-3	NA	once	CASSSSGTDTQYF	TGTGCCAGCAGCTCGTCCGGCACAGATACGCAGTATTTT
TRBV6-2/TRBV6-3	TRBJ2-1	TRBD2	NA	CASSRSGGAYEQFF	TGTGCCAGCAGTCGGAGCGGGGGGGCCTATGAGCAGTTCTTC
TRBV7-2	TRBJ2-7	TRBD1	once	CASSPQGALDEQYF	TGTGCCAGCAGCCCTCAGGGGGCTTTGGACGAGCAGTACTTC
TRBV4-1	TRBJ1-1	NA	NA	CASSQEEGSMNTEAFF	TGCGCCAGCAGCCAAGAGGAGGGATCCATGAACACTGAAGCTTTCTTT
TRBV12-3/TRBV12-4	TRBJ2-1	NA	NA	CASIVTGTNEQFF	TGTGCCAGCATCGTGACAGGAACTAATGAGCAGTTCTTC
TRBV15	TRBJ2-1	NA	NA	CATSRRLASYNEQFF	TGTGCCACCAGCCGACGACTTGCCTCCTACAATGAGCAGTTCTTC
TRBV3-1/TRBV3-2	TRBJ1-2	NA	NA	CASSPGGVRGGYTF	TGTGCCAGCAGCCCCGGAGGGGTCCGGGGTGGCTACACCTTC
TRBV4-2	TRBJ1-6	TRBD1	NA	CASSPLVGGAYSPLHF	TGTGCCAGCAGCCCCCTGGTAGGGGGCGCCTATTCACCCCTCCACTTT
TRBV6-5	TRBJ1-2	TRBD1	NA	CASSYQTATGLGYTF	TGTGCCAGCAGTTACCAAACAGCGACAGGGCTGGGCTACACCTTC
TRBV4-2	TRBJ2-7	NA	NA	CASSQDQGGTKRGNEQYF	TGTGCCAGCAGCCAAGATCAAGGGGGGACTAAGCGGGGTAACGAGCAGTACTTC
TRBV7-9	TRBJ1-4	TRBD1	NA	CASSRSTGRNEKLFF	TGTGCCAGCAGCAGATCGACAGGGCGTAATGAAAAACTGTTTTTT
TRBV5-1	TRBJ2-7	NA	NA	CASSRDTEGEQYF	TGCGCCAGCAGCCGGGACACCGAAGGGGAGCAGTACTTC
TRBV19	TRBJ2-1	TRBD2	NA	CASSTIRTSGGPPRGNEQFF	TGTGCCAGTAGTACCATTCGGACTAGCGGGGGGCCCCCTAGGGGGAATGAGCAGTTCTTC
TRBV11-2	TRBJ2-1	TRBD2	NA	CASSPRTSGADNEQFF	TGTGCCAGCAGCCCCCGGACTAGCGGGGCCGACAATGAGCAGTTCTTC
TRBV2	TRBJ2-1	NA	NA	CASSTSSYNEQFF	TGTGCCAGTAGCACAAGCTCCTACAATGAGCAGTTCTTC
TRBV6-6	TRBJ2-7	NA	NA	CASSISGRTYEQYF	TGTGCCAGCAGTATCTCAGGGCGCACCTACGAGCAGTACTTC
TRBV7-2	TRBJ2-1	TRBD2	NA	CASSPSGGAYNEQFF	TGTGCCAGCTCCCCCAGCGGGGGGGCCTACAATGAGCAGTTCTTC
TRBV6-5	TRBJ2-3	TRBD2	few	CASRRLAGVTDTQYF	TGTGCCAGCAGGAGACTAGCGGGGGTTACAGATACGCAGTATTTT
TRBV20-1	TRBJ1-2	NA	NA	CSVNTNYGYTF	TGCAGTGTGAACACTAACTATGGCTACACCTTC
TRBV6-2/TRBV6-3	TRBJ2-7	TRBD1	few	CASSSPSRGRNEQYF	TGTGCCAGCAGTTCCCCGTCCAGGGGGCGCAACGAGCAGTACTTC
TRBV28	TRBJ1-1	TRBD1	NA	CASSSSGGMNTEAFF	TGTGCCAGCAGTAGCTCAGGGGGGATGAACACTGAAGCTTTCTTT
TRBV30	TRBJ2-3	NA	NA	CAFDRQADTQYF	TGTGCCTTCGACAGGCAAGCAGATACGCAGTATTTT
TRBV5-1	TRBJ2-7	TRBD2	NA	CASSSLQRGGANEQYF	TGCGCCAGCAGCTCCCTTCAGCGGGGGGGAGCCAACGAGCAGTACTTC
TRBV7-2	TRBJ1-2	NA	NA	CASSSRPGETYTF	TGTGCCAGCAGCTCCCGTCCGGGGGAAACCTACACCTTC
TRBV19	TRBJ2-1	NA	NA	CASSIRGDSYNEQFF	TGTGCCAGTAGTATCAGGGGAGATTCCTACAATGAGCAGTTCTTC
TRBV5-1	TRBJ1-3	NA	NA	CASSPVAVNGNTIYF	TGCGCCAGCAGCCCCGTTGCGGTAAATGGGAACACCATATATTTT
TRBV9	TRBJ2-2	NA	NA	CASSSTKRGLVTGELFF	TGTGCCAGCAGCTCCACCAAAAGGGGTTTGGTAACCGGGGAGCTGTTTTTT
TRBV6-5	TRBJ1-5	NA	NA	CASSYGGGNQPQHF	TGTGCCAGCAGTTACGGCGGAGGCAATCAGCCCCAGCATTTT
TRBV6-6	TRBJ1-6	NA	NA	CASSYEAPGIRSPLHF	TGTGCCAGCAGTTACGAAGCGCCGGGGATTCGGTCACCCCTCCACTTT
TRBV6-5	TRBJ2-3	TRBD1	NA	CASSPDRGSTDTQYF	TGTGCCAGCAGTCCTGACAGGGGAAGCACAGATACGCAGTATTTT
TRBV7-2	TRBJ1-2	NA	NA	CASSLYSAGGYTF	TGTGCCAGCAGTCTTTATAGTGCGGGAGGCTACACCTTC
TRBV11-2	TRBJ2-3	TRBD2	NA	CASSDRDYPTDTQYF	TGTGCCAGCAGCGACCGGGACTACCCGACAGATACGCAGTATTTT
TRBV9	TRBJ2-1	TRBD2	NA	CASSVERGGIDEQFF	TGTGCCAGCAGCGTGGAGCGGGGGGGAATCGATGAGCAGTTCTTC
TRBV5-4	TRBJ1-1	TRBD1	once	CASSPRGQGRNTEAFF	TGTGCCAGCAGCCCGCGCGGACAGGGTCGGAACACTGAAGCTTTCTTT
TRBV7-9	TRBJ1-2	NA	NA	CASSLDRDITNGYTF	TGTGCCAGCAGCTTAGACAGGGACATCACGAATGGCTACACCTTC
TRBV9	TRBJ2-7	TRBD2	NA	CASSPRAGGPNEQYF	TGTGCCAGCAGCCCACGGGCGGGGGGGCCCAACGAGCAGTACTTC
TRBV4-3	TRBJ2-1	TRBD1	NA	CASSHATPGQGGNEQFF	TGCGCCAGCAGCCACGCTACCCCGGGACAGGGGGGCAATGAGCAGTTCTTC
TRBV7-2	TRBJ2-7	TRBD1	few	CASSREQGASEQYF	TGTGCCAGCAGCCGCGAACAGGGGGCTTCCGAGCAGTACTTC
TRBV10-3	TRBJ2-1	TRBD2	few	CAISLAGEGNEQFF	TGTGCCATCAGTCTAGCGGGGGAAGGGAATGAGCAGTTCTTC
TRBV5-5	TRBJ1-1	NA	NA	CASSLAAGGFFF	TGTGCCAGCAGCTTGGCAGCGGGAGGCTTTTTCTTT
TRBV5-6	TRBJ1-6	NA	NA	CASSLWGQSYNSPLHF	TGTGCCAGCAGCTTGTGGGGGCAATCCTATAATTCACCCCTCCACTTT
TRBV28	TRBJ1-5	NA	NA	CASSLTKQPQHF	TGTGCCAGCAGTTTAACTAAGCAGCCCCAGCATTTT
TRBV28	TRBJ1-3	NA	NA	CASSRTLGGALRSGNTIYF	TGTGCCAGCAGTCGGACCCTGGGAGGGGCGCTCCGCTCTGGAAACACCATATATTTT
TRBV6-6	TRBJ2-4	NA	NA	CASIDGGPRAKNIQYF	TGTGCCAGCATCGACGGGGGTCCCCGAGCCAAAAACATTCAGTACTTC
TRBV6-2/TRBV6-3	TRBJ1-5	TRBD1	NA	CASRPTGDGNQPQHF	TGTGCCAGCAGACCTACAGGGGACGGCAATCAGCCCCAGCATTTT